This section outlines one T cell receptor beta chain sequence together with its context. Its target is not known. This sample was taken from a study of T-cell memory formation after mild COVID-19. About the study: There were largely donor-specific TCR clusters.

MiXCR, run by TCRdb on the 5' RACE reads, gives a single entry per CDR3 protein. The sample shows 250,000 to 300,000 distinct CDR3 sequences, 15% to 20% of them seen only once. Broader study findings: Clones that shrank (day 15 to 85) were balanced CD4/CD8, whereas later expanders leaned CD4+.

The TCR comes from a man between 18 and 29 years old who had mild COVID-19 (a few samples of this study predate the infection). Cell type and time point are not known. The specimen was PBMCs or a T cell subset sorted from them (not recorded which).

CDR3 nucleotides: TGCAGTGCGAGGGACGGTCGCCGGGTGAACACTGAAGCTTTCTTT. It yields the protein CSARDGRRVNTEAFF. This sequence joins TRBV20-1 and TRBJ1-1; maybe TRBD1 (5 bases). Germline values: CDR1 DFQATT, CDR2 SNEGSKA (reference sequence). The CDR3 runs to 15 residues. The V gene lost 6 bases and the J gene lost 0 bases, with 17 bases spanning the gap.